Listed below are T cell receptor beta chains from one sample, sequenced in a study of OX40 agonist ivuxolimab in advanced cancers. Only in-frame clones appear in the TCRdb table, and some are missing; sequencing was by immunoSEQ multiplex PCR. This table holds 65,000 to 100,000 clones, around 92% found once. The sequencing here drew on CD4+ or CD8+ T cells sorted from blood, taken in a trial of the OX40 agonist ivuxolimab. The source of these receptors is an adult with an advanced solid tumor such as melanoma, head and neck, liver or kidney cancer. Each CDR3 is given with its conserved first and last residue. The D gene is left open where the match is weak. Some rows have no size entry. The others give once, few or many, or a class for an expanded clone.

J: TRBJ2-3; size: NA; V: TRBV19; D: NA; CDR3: CASSAGSAQYF; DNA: TGTGCCAGTAGCGCAGGGTCTGCGCAGTATTTT
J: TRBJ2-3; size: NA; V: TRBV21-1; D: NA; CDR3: CASSKDSGTDTQYF; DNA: TGTGCCAGCAGCAAAGACAGCGGCACAGATACGCAGTATTTT
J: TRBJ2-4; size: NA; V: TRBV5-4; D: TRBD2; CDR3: CASRTSGTHIQYF; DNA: TGTGCCAGCAGGACTAGCGGGACACACATTCAGTACTTC
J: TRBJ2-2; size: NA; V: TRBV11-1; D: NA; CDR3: CASRMNQAGELFF; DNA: TGTGCCAGCAGGATGAATCAGGCCGGGGAGCTGTTTTTT
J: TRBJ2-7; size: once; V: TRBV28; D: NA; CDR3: CASSLGPRLDF; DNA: TGTGCCAGCAGCCTCGGACCGCGACTCGACTTC
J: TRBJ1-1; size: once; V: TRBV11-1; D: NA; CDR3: CASTPGRSRGTEAFF; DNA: TGTGCCAGCACCCCTGGGCGATCCCGGGGTACTGAAGCTTTCTTT
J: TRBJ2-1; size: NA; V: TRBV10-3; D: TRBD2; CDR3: CAISALGLAGGDEQFF; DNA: TGTGCCATCAGTGCCCTGGGACTAGCGGGAGGAGATGAGCAGTTCTTC
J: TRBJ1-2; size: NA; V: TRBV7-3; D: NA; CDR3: CASSLTGQNYGYTF; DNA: TGTGCCAGCAGCTTAACGGGCCAGAACTATGGCTACACCTTC
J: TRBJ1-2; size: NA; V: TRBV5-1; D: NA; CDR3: CASSRRGLGGYTF; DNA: TGCGCCAGCAGCCGCCGAGGGCTGGGTGGCTACACCTTC
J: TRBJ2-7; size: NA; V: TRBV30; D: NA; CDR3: CAWRTPGSYEQYF; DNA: TGTGCCTGGAGAACCCCCGGCTCCTACGAGCAGTACTTC
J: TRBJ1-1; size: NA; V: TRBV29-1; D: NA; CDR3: CSVGQGDRYTEAFF; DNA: TGCAGCGTTGGGCAGGGTGACAGGTATACTGAAGCTTTCTTT
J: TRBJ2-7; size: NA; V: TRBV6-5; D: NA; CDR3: CASSALTGTDEQYF; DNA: TGTGCCAGCAGCGCCTTGACCGGGACTGACGAGCAGTACTTC
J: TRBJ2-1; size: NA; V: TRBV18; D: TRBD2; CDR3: CASSPLFGGSSYNEQFF; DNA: TGTGCCAGCTCACCTCTCTTTGGCGGGAGCTCCTACAATGAGCAGTTCTTC
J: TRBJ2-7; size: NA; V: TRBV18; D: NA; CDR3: CASSPRTDSYEQYF; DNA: TGTGCCAGCTCACCAAGGACGGACTCCTACGAGCAGTACTTC
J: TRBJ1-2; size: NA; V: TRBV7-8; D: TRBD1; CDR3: CASSTSGGQGAIGYTF; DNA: TGTGCCAGCAGCACTAGTGGCGGACAGGGGGCGATTGGCTACACCTTC
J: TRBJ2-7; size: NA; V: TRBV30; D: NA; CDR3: CAWSVRDYEQYF; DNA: TGTGCCTGGAGTGTGCGGGACTACGAGCAGTACTTC
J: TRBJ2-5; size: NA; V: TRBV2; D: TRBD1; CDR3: CASSVQGAGETQYF; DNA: TGTGCCAGCAGTGTACAGGGGGCTGGGGAGACCCAGTACTTC
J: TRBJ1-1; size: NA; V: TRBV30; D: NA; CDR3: CAWRGGGTEAFF; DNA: TGTGCCTGGAGGGGTGGTGGCACTGAAGCTTTCTTT
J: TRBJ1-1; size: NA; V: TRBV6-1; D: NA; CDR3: CASSEAQDTEAFF; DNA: TGTGCCAGCAGTGAAGCGCAAGATACTGAAGCTTTCTTT
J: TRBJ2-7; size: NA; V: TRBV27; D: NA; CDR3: CASSLQGPRYEQYF; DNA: TGTGCCAGCAGTTTGCAGGGACCCCGGTACGAGCAGTACTTC
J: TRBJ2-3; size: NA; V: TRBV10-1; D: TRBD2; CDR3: CASSDPILAGETDTQYF; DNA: TGCGCCAGCAGTGACCCTATACTAGCGGGAGAAACAGATACGCAGTATTTT
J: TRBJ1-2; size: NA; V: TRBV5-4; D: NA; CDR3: CASSFSDVGYTF; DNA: TGTGCCAGCAGCTTTAGTGATGTTGGCTACACCTTC
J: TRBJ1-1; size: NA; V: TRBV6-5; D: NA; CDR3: CASSYFVGTEAFF; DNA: TGTGCCAGCAGTTACTTCGTTGGCACTGAAGCTTTCTTT
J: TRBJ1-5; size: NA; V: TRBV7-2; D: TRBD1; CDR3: CASSFQQGGQPQHF; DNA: TGTGCCAGCAGCTTCCAACAGGGGGGCCAGCCCCAGCATTTT
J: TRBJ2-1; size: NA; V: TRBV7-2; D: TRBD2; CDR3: CASSKSSGRENEQFF; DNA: TGTGCCAGCAGCAAGTCTAGCGGGAGGGAGAATGAGCAGTTCTTC
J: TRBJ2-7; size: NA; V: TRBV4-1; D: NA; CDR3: CASSPDYTLFEQYF; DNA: TGCGCCAGCAGTCCGGACTACACCCTCTTCGAGCAGTACTTC
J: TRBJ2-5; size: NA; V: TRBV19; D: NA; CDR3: CASSVRDWETQYF; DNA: TGTGCCAGTAGTGTACGGGACTGGGAGACCCAGTACTTC
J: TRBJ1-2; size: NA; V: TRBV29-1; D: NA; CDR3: CSVPRAGRSYGYTF; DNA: TGCAGCGTCCCCCGGGCAGGGAGGAGCTATGGCTACACCTTC
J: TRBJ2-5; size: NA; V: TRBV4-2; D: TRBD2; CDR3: CASSQERGWETQYF; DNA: TGTGCCAGCAGCCAAGAGCGGGGGTGGGAGACCCAGTACTTC
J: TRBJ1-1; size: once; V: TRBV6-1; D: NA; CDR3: CASSEGLQGMNTEAFF; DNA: TGTGCCAGCAGTGAAGGACTACAGGGCATGAACACTGAAGCTTTCTTT
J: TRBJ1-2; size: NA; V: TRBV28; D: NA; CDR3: CASSSGQPNYGYTF; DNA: TGTGCCAGCAGTTCAGGACAGCCGAACTATGGCTACACCTTC
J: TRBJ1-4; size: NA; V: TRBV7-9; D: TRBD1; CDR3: CASSFTGTGREKLFF; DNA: TGTGCCAGCAGCTTTACCGGGACAGGTCGGGAAAAACTGTTTTTT
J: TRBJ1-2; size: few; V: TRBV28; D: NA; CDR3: CASGRVPNYGYTF; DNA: TGTGCCAGCGGCAGGGTTCCTAACTATGGCTACACCTTC
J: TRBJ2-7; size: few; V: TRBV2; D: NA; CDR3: CATSTGPPLFEQYF; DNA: TGTGCCACCTCCACTGGGCCACCTCTTTTTGAGCAGTACTTC
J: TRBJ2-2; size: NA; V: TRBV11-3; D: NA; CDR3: CASSLDRPGELFF; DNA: TGTGCCAGCAGCTTGGATCGTCCCGGGGAGCTGTTTTTT
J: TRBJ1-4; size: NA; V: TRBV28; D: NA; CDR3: CATHLGMGEKLFF; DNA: TGTGCCACCCACCTCGGGATGGGGGAAAAACTGTTTTTT
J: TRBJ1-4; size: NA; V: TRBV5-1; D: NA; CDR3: CASRAGGGLQEKLFF; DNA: TGCGCCAGCAGGGCTGGTGGGGGACTTCAGGAAAAACTGTTTTTT
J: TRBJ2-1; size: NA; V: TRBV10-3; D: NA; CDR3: CAISELRNEQFF; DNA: TGTGCCATCAGTGAGCTCAGGAATGAGCAGTTCTTC
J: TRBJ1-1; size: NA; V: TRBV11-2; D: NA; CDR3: CASSWVDGRGTEAFF; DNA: TGTGCCAGCAGCTGGGTAGACGGACGGGGCACTGAAGCTTTCTTT
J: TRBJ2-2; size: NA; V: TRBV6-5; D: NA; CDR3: CASRWNTGELFF; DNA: TGTGCCAGCAGATGGAACACCGGGGAGCTGTTTTTT
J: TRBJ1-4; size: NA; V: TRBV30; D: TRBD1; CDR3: CAWDRGDEKLFF; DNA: TGTGCCTGGGACAGGGGGGATGAAAAACTGTTTTTT
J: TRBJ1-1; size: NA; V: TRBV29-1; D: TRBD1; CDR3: CSVRTGGSGNTEAFF; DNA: TGCAGCGTTCGGACAGGCGGGTCTGGGAACACTGAAGCTTTCTTT
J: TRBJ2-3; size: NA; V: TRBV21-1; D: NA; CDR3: CASSKLPLEDKSSTDTQYF; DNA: TGTGCCAGCAGCAAACTGCCCCTCGAAGACAAATCTAGCACAGATACGCAGTATTTT
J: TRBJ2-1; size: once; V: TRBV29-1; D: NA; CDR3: CSGDPTGQGEFF; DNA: TGCAGCGGAGACCCAACGGGACAAGGAGAATTCTTC
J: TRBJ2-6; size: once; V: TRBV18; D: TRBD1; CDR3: CASSPSDRGRTGANVLTF; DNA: TGTGCCAGCTCACCAAGTGACAGGGGGCGAACAGGGGCCAACGTCCTGACTTTC
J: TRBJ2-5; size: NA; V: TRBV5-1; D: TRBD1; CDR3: CASSFGTGGETQYF; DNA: TGCGCCAGCAGCTTCGGGACAGGGGGAGAGACCCAGTACTTC
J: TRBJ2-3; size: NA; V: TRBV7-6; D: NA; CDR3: CASSLGDLTGTTQYF; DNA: TGTGCCAGCAGCTTAGGGGATCTAACCGGCACAACGCAGTATTTT
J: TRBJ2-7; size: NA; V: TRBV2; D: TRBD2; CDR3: CASSDGTSTFMGEQYF; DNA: TGTGCCAGCAGTGATGGGACTAGCACTTTCATGGGCGAGCAGTACTTC
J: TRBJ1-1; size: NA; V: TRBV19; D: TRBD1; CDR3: CASSIQGARNTEAFF; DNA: TGTGCCAGTAGTATTCAGGGGGCGAGGAACACTGAAGCTTTCTTT
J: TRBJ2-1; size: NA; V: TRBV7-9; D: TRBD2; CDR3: CASSRTSGRANEQFF; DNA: TGTGCCAGCAGCCGGACTAGCGGGAGGGCAAATGAGCAGTTCTTC
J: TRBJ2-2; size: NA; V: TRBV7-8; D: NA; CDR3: CASSLFLVITGELFF; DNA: TGTGCCAGCAGCTTATTCTTGGTTATAACCGGGGAGCTGTTTTTT
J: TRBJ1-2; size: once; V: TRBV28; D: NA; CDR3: CASSLVGGGYTF; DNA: TGTGCCAGCAGTTTAGTAGGCGGTGGCTACACCTTC
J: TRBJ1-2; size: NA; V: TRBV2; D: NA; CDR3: CASSEGHNGYTF; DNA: TGTGCCAGCAGTGAAGGACACAATGGCTACACCTTC
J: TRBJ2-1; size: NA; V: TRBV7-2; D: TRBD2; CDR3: CASSLVLAGLYNEQFF; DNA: TGTGCCAGCAGCTTAGTACTAGCGGGATTATACAATGAGCAGTTCTTC